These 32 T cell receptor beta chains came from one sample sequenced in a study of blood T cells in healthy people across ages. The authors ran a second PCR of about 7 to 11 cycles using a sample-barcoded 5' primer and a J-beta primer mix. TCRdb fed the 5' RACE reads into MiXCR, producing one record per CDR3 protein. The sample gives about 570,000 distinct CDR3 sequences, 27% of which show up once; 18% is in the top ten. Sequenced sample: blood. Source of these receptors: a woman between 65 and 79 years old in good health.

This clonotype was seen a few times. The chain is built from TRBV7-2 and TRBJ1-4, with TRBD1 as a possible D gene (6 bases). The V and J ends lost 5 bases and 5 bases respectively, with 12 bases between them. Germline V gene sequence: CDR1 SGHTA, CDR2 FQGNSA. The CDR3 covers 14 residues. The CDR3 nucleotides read TGTGCCAGCAGCCTGGGGGCAGCGAATGAAAAACTGTTTTTT. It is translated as CASSLGAANEKLFF.

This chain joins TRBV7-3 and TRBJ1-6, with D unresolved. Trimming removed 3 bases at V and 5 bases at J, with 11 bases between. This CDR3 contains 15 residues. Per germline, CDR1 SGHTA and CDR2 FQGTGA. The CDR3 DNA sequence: TGTGCCAGCAGCTTGCTTGGCAGCAATAATTCACCCCTCCACTTT. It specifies CASSLLGSNNSPLHF.

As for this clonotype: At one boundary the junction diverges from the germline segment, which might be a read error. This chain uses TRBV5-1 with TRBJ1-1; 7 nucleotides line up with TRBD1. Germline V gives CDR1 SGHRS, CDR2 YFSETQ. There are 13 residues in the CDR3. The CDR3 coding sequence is TGCGCCAGCAGCTTGGTTCCGGGACAGCCCTTTTCCTTT. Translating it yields CASSLVPGQPFSF.

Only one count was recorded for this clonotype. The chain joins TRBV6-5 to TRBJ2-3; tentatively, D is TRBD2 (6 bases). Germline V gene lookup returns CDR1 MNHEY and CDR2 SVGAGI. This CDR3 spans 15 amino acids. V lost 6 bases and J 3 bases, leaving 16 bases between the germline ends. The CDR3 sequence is CASRLGLAGTDTQYF. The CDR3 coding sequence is TGTGCCAGCAGGCTCGGTCTTGCGGGGACAGATACGCAGTATTTT.

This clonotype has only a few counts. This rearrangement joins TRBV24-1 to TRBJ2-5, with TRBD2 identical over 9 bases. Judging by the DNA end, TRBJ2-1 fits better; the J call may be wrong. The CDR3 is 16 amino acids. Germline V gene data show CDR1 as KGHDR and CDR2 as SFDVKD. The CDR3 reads CATSGAGGMTYNEQFF. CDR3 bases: TGTGCCACCAGTGGCGCGGGGGGGATGACCTACAATGAGCAGTTCTTC.

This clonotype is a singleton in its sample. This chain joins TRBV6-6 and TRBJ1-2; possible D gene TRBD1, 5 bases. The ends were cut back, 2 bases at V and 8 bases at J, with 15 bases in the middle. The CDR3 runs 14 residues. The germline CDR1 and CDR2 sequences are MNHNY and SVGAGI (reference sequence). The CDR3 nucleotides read TGTGCCAGCAGTTACAGCTGGGGGGAGGAAGGCTACACCTTC. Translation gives CASSYSWGEEGYTF.

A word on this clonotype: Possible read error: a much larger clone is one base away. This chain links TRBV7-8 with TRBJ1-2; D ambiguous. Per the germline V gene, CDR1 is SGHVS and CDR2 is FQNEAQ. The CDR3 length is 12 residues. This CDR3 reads CASNLTNYGYTF. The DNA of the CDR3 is TGTGCCAGCAACTTAACTAACTATGGCTACACCTTC.

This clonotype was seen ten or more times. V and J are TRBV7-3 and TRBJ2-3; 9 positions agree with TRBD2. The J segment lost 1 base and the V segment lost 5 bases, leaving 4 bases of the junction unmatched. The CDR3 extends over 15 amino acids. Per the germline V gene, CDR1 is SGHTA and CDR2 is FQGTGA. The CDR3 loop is CASSPRLAGTDTQYF. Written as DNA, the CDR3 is TGTGCCAGCAGCCCGCGACTAGCGGGCACAGATACGCAGTATTTT.

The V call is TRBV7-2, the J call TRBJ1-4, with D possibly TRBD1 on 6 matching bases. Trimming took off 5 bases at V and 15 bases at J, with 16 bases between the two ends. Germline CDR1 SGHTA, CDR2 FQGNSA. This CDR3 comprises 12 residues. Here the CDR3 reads CASSPDTGMVFF. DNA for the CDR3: TGTGCCAGCAGCCCCGATACAGGGATGGTGTTTTTT.

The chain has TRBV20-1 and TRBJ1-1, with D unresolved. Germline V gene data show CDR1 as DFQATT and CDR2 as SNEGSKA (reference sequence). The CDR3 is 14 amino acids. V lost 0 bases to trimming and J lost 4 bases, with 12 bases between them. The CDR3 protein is CSARDGVWGTEAFF. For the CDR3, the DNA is TGCAGTGCTAGAGATGGGGTTTGGGGCACTGAAGCTTTCTTT.

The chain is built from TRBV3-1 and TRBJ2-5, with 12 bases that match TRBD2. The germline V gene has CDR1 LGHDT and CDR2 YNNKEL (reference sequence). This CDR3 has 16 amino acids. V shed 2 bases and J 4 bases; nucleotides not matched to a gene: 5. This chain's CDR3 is CASSQTLAGGPETQYF. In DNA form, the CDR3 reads TGTGCCAGCAGCCAAACACTAGCGGGGGGCCCAGAGACCCAGTACTTC.

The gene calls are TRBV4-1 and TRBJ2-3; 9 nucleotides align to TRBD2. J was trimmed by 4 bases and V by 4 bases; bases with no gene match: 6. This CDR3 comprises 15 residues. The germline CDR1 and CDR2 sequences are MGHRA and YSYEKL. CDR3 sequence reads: CASSPPGGGADTQYF. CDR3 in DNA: TGCGCCAGCAGCCCCCCCGGCGGGGGGGCAGATACGCAGTATTTT.

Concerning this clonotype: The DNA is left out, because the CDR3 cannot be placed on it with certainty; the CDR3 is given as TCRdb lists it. CDR3 sequence reads: CASSVGTGSEKLVF. The V and J genes are TRBV9 and TRBJ1-4; the DNA was not used to check the table's D call, TRBD1. The CDR3 is made up of 14 amino acids, end residues included. Germline V gives CDR1 SGDLS, CDR2 YYNGEE.

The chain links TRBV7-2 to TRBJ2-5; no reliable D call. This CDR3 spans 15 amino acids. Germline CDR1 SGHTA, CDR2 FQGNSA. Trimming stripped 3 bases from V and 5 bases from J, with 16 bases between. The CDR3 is CASSLGRTYGETQYF. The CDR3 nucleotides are TGTGCCAGCAGCTTGGGCAGGACCTATGGGGAGACCCAGTACTTC.

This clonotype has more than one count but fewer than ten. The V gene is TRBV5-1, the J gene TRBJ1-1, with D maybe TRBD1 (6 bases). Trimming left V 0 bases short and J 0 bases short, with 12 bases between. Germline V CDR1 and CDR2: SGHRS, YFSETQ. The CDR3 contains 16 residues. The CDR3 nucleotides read TGCGCCAGCAGCTTGGAGTTGAGACAGGTGAACACTGAAGCTTTCTTT. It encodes CASSLELRQVNTEAFF.

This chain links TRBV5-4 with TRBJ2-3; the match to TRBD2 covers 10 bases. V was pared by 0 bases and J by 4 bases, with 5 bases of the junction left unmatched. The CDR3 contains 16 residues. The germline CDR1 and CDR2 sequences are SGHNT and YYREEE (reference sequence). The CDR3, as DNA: TGTGCCAGCAGCTTGGAGAAAGCGGGGGGGGCAGATACGCAGTATTTT. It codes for CASSLEKAGGADTQYF.

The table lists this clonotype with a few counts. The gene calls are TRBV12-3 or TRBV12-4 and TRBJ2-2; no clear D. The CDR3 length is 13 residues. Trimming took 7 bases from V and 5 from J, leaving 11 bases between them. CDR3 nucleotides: TGTGCCAGCACGGCAGGAGTAACCGGGGAGCTGTTTTTT. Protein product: CASTAGVTGELFF.

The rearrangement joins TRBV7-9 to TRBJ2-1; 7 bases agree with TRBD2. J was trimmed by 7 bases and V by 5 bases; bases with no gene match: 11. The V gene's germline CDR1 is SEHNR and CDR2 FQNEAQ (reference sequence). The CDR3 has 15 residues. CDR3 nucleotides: TGTGCCAGCAGCCAGACTAGCACGCTGCTTAATGAGCAGTTCTTC. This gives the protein CASSQTSTLLNEQFF.

Here the CDR3 DNA reads TGTGCCAGCAGCTTGGCCGGGACAGCCGCCGGGACCCAGTACTTC. This translates into CASSLAGTAAGTQYF. This chain connects TRBV5-6 to TRBJ2-5; 7 bases line up with TRBD1. This CDR3 comprises 15 residues. Trimming at V came to 0 bases and at J to 7 bases, leaving 9 bases not matched to a gene. Looked up from germline, CDR1 is SGHDT and CDR2 is YYEEEE. Looking up the rest from reference TRBV5-6 and TRBJ2-5 gives the full variable domain: DAGVTQSPTHLIKTRGQQVTLRCSPKSGHDTVSWYQQALGQGPQFIFQYYEEEERQRGNFPDRFSGHQFPNYSSELNVNALLLGDSALYLCASSLAGTAAGTQYFGPGTRLLVL.

DNA for the CDR3: TGTGCCAGCAGCTTGATAGGGGGCGCGACTGAAGCTTTCTTT. This translates into CASSLIGGATEAFF. J is TRBJ1-1 and V is TRBV5-5, with 7 bases aligning to TRBD1. This CDR3 contains 14 residues. Germline V CDR1 and CDR2: SGHKS, YYEKEE (reference sequence). V shed 1 base, J shed 5 bases, and the junction held 5 bases outside the gene matches. The whole variable domain, remainder taken from reference TRBV5-5 and TRBJ1-1, is DAGVTQSPTHLIKTRGQQVTLRCSPISGHKSVSWYQQVLGQGPQFIFQYYEKEERGRGNFPDRFSARQFPNYSSELNVNALLLGDSALYLCASSLIGGATEAFFGQGTRLTVV.

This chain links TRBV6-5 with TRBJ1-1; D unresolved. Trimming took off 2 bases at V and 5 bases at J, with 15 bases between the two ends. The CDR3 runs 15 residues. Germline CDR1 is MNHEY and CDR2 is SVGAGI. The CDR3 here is CASSYGPGVGTEAFF. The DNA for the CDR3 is TGTGCCAGCAGTTACGGGCCCGGGGTTGGGACTGAAGCTTTCTTT.

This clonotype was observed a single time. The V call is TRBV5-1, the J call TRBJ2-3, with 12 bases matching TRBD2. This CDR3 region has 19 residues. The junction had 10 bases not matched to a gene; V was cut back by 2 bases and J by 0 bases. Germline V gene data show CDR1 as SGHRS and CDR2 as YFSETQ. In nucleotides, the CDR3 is TGCGCCAGCAGCTTTGGACTAGCGGGACTAAGGGGAAGCACAGATACGCAGTATTTT. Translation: CASSFGLAGLRGSTDTQYF. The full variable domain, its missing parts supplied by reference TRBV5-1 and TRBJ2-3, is KAGVTQTPRYLIKTRGQQVTLSCSPISGHRSVSWYQQTPGQGLQFLFEYFSETQRNKGNFPGRFSGRQFSNSRSEMNVSTLELGDSALYLCASSFGLAGLRGSTDTQYFGPGTRLTVL.

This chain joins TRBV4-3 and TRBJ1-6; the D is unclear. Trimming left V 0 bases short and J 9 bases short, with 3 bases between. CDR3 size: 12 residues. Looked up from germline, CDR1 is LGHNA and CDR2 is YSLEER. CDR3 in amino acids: CASSQDPSPLHF. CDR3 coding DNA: TGCGCCAGCAGCCAAGATCCTTCACCCCTCCACTTT.

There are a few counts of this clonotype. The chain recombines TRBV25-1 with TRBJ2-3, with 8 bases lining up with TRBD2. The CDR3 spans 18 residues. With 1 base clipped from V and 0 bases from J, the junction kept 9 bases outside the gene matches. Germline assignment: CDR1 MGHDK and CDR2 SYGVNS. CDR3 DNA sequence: TGTGCCAGCAGTGAATCTTGGGGCAAGCGGGGGAGCACAGATACGCAGTATTTT. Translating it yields CASSESWGKRGSTDTQYF. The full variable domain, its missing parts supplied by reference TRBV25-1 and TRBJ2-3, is EADIYQTPRYLVIGTGKKITLECSQTMGHDKMYWYQQDPGMELHLIHYSYGVNSTEKGDLSSESTVSRIRTEHFPLTLESARPSHTSQYLCASSESWGKRGSTDTQYFGPGTRLTVL.

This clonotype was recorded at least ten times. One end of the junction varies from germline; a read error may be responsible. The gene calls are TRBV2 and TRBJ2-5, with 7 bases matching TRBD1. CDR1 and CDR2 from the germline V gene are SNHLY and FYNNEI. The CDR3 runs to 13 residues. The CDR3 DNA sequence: TGTGCCAGGAGTGACAGGGTAGCAGAGACCCAGTACTTC. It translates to CARSDRVAETQYF.

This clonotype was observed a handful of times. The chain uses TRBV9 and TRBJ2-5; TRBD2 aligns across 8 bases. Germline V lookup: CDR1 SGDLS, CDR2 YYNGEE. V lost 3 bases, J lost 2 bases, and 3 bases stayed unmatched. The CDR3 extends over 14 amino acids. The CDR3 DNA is TGTGCCAGCAGCGCGGGGGGGAGACAAGAGACCCAGTACTTC. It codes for CASSAGGRQETQYF.

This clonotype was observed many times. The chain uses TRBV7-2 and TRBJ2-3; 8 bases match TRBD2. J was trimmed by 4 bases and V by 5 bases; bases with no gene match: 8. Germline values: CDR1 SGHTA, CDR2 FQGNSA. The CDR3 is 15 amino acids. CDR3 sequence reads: CASSRGAGGSDTQYF. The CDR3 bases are TGTGCCAGCAGCCGAGGGGCGGGGGGTTCAGATACGCAGTATTTT.

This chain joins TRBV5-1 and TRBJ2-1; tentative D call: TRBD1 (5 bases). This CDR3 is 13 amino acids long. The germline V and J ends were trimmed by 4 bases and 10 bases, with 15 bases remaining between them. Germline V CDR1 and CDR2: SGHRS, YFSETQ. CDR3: CASSLEPRGEQFF. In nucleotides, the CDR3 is TGCGCCAGCAGCCTAGAACCTAGGGGAGAGCAGTTCTTC.

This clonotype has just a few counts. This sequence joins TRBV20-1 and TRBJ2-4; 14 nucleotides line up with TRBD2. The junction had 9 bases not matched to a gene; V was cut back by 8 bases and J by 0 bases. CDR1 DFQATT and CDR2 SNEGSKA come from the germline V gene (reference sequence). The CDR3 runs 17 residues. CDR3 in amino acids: CSTSTSGGDLAKNIQYF. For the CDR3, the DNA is TGCAGTACTTCGACTAGCGGGGGGGATCTAGCCAAAAACATTCAGTACTTC.

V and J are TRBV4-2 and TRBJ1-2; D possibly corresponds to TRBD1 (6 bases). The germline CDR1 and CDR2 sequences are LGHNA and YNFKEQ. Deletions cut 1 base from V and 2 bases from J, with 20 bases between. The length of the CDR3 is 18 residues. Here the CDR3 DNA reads TGTGCCAGCAGCCAAGGGGGGGGGCAGGCCCCAACAAACTATGGCTACACCTTC. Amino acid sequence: CASSQGGGQAPTNYGYTF.

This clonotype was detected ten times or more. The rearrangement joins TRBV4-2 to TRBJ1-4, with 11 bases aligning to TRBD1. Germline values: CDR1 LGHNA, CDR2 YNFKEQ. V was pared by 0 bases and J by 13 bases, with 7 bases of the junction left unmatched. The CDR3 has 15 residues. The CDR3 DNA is TGTGCCAGCAGCCAAGAGGGGACAGGGGGATCACGACTGTTTTTT. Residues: CASSQEGTGGSRLFF.

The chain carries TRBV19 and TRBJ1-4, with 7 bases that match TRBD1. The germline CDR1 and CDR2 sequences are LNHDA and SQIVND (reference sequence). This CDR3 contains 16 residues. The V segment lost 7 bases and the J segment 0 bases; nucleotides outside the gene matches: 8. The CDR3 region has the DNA TGTGCCAGTACCGCTGACAGGGACCCAACTAATGAAAAACTGTTTTTT. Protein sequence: CASTADRDPTNEKLFF.